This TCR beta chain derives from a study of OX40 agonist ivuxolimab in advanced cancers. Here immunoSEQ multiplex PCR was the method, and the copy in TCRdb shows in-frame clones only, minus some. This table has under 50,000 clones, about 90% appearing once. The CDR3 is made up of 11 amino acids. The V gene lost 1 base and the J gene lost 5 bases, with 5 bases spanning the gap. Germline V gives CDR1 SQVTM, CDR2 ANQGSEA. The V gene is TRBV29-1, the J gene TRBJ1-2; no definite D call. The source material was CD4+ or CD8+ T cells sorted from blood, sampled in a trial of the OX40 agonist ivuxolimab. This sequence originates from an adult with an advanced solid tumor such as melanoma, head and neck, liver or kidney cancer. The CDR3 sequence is CSVEVIYGYTF. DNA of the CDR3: TGCAGCGTTGAAGTGATTTATGGCTACACCTTC. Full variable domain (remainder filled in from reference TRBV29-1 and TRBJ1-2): SAVISQKPSRDICQRGTSLTIQCQVDSQVTMMFWYRQQPGQSLTLIATANQGSEATYESGFVIDKFPISRPNLTFSTLTVSNMSPEDSSIYLCSVEVIYGYTFGSGTRLTVV.